Here is one T cell receptor (beta chain) with its context. What it recognizes is unknown. The entirety of the isolated RNA underwent reverse transcription, so expressed TCRB transcripts were sequenced. The protocol was immunoSEQ multiplex PCR, while the TCRdb copy is restricted to in-frame clones and leaves out a portion. The sample has more than 150,000 clones, about 9.1% seen once. It was via CD45RO/CCR7/CD25/CD127/CD95/CD27 that CD4+ naive, central memory, regulatory and stem cell-like memory cells were sorted. The sample belongs to a study of beta chain features in type 1 diabetes. For the study at large: Healthy donors resembled patients in age, gender and cell yields.

Germline V gene lookup returns CDR1 MNHEY and CDR2 SVGAGI. The V gene lost 5 bases and the J gene lost 0 bases, with 7 bases spanning the gap. This CDR3 comprises 14 residues. Study conclusions and caveats: Patients with type 1 diabetes carried fewer insertions and had more deletions at their VDJ junctions.

V is TRBV6-5 and J is TRBJ1-4; D gene uncertain. This clonotype originated in a woman between 18 and 29 years old in good health. The material sequenced was central memory CD4+ T cells from blood. The CDR3 nucleotides read TGTGCCAGCAGTAGCCTTGCAACTAATGAAAAACTGTTTTTT. Protein sequence: CASSSLATNEKLFF.